The 29 T cell receptor beta chains reported below all come from one sample, sequenced in a study of CD8 T cells in ankylosing spondylitis. In TCRdb, the 5' RACE reads were re-called with MiXCR into one record per CDR3 protein. The data contain 45,000 or so distinct CDR3 sequences, about 10% of them seen just once; the ten biggest clones take up around 1.4%. The material sequenced was blood, either unsorted or a sorted T cell fraction (not recorded which). The receptors here all came from a male donor with ankylosing spondylitis or in good health (not recorded which).

The sample holds many counts of this clonotype. CDR3 region: CASSSGTPAYNEQFF. In nucleotides, the CDR3 is TGTGCCAGCAGCTCCGGGACACCTGCCTACAATGAGCAGTTCTTC. This chain connects TRBV7-7 to TRBJ2-1, with D maybe TRBD1 (6 bases). The V gene lost 4 bases and the J gene lost 2 bases, with 12 bases spanning the gap. The CDR3 runs to 15 residues. Germline CDR1 SSHAT, CDR2 FNYEAQ (reference sequence).

This clonotype was observed a few times. The genes are TRBV4-1 and TRBJ2-5; 10 positions match TRBD2. V was clipped by 1 base and J by 4 bases; unmatched bases: 6. CDR1 and CDR2 (germline): MGHRA, YSYEKL. The CDR3 spans 16 residues. The chain's CDR3 is CASSQGSGGAPETQYF. CDR3 DNA: TGCGCCAGCAGCCAAGGAAGCGGGGGGGCCCCAGAGACCCAGTACTTC.

This clonotype appeared many times. The rearrangement links TRBV4-1 to TRBJ2-3, with 11 bases fitting TRBD2. Germline CDR1 is MGHRA and CDR2 is YSYEKL. J gave up 2 bases and V 4 bases, and 5 bases lay outside the gene matches. This CDR3 has 16 amino acids. CDR3: CASSLLAGALTDTQYF. CDR3 coding DNA: TGCGCCAGCAGCCTACTAGCGGGGGCCCTCACAGATACGCAGTATTTT.

This clonotype was picked up many times. CDR3 residues: CASSLAGEGTDTQYF. CDR3 nucleotide sequence: TGTGCCAGCAGCTTAGCGGGGGAAGGAACAGATACGCAGTATTTT. The chain couples TRBV11-1 to TRBJ2-3, with D perhaps matching TRBD1 or TRBD2 (5 bases each). Germline-derived CDR1 and CDR2 are SGHAT and FQDESV (reference sequence). CDR3 length equals 15 residues. V was clipped by 0 bases and J by 3 bases, with 10 bases between them.

The J gene is TRBJ2-5, the V gene TRBV7-9; no clear D. The CDR3 contains 16 residues. Germline CDR1 reads SEHNR; CDR2 reads FQNEAQ (reference sequence). Trimming cost V 5 bases and J 5 bases, with 21 bases left between them. CDR3 DNA: TGTGCCAGCAGCGCCCCGGAAAGTACGGGTTGGGAGACCCAGTACTTC. Translating gives CASSAPESTGWETQYF.

This clonotype has at least ten counts. V gene TRBV28 combines with J gene TRBJ1-3; D uncertain. Germline CDR1 MDHEN, CDR2 SYDVKM. V lost 2 bases and J lost 0, with 8 bases in between. The CDR3 is 15 amino acids. CDR3 coding DNA: TGTGCCAGCAGTTTAACGCACCGCTCTGGAAACACCATATATTTT. As protein: CASSLTHRSGNTIYF.

J is TRBJ1-5 and V is TRBV28, with 11 bases identical to TRBD1. Germline CDR1 reads MDHEN; CDR2 reads SYDVKM. V lost 1 base, J lost 7 bases, and 9 bases stayed unmatched. The CDR3 is made up of 17 amino acids. Here the CDR3 DNA reads TGTGCCAGCAGTTTATCCGCCGGGACAGGGGGTCGGCAGCCCCAGCATTTT. Its protein is CASSLSAGTGGRQPQHF. The whole variable domain, remainder taken from reference TRBV28 and TRBJ1-5, is DVKVTQSSRYLVKRTGEKVFLECVQDMDHENMFWYRQDPGLGLRLIYFSYDVKMKEKGDIPEGYSVSREKKERFSLILESASTNQTSMYLCASSLSAGTGGRQPQHFGDGTRLSIL.

This clonotype was picked up many times. The gene calls are TRBV15 and TRBJ1-1; no clear D. The CDR3 length is 13 residues. Trimming took 0 bases from V and 4 from J, leaving 6 bases between them. The germline V gene encodes CDR1 LNHNV and CDR2 YYDKDF (reference sequence). The CDR3 coding sequence is TGTGCCACCAGCAGAGATCGGAGCACTGAAGCTTTCTTT. It yields the protein CATSRDRSTEAFF.

This clonotype came up many times. J is TRBJ2-1 and V is TRBV5-1, with a weak D call TRBD1 (6 bases). Trimming took off 2 bases at V and 6 bases at J, with 12 bases between the two ends. The CDR3 length is 14 residues. Per germline, CDR1 SGHRS and CDR2 YFSETQ. This CDR3 is CASSFTLQGNEQFF. The DNA for the CDR3 is TGCGCCAGCAGCTTCACCTTACAGGGCAATGAGCAGTTCTTC.

This clonotype was seen at least ten times. This chain connects TRBV5-1 to TRBJ2-7; D is perhaps TRBD2 (6 bases). CDR3 size: 13 residues. Germline CDR1 reads SGHRS; CDR2 reads YFSETQ. Trimming pared 4 bases from V and 0 bases from J, leaving 8 bases between. The CDR3 sequence: CASSGGISYEQYF. In DNA, the CDR3 is TGCGCCAGCAGCGGGGGGATCTCCTACGAGCAGTACTTC.

This clonotype was counted at least ten times. V gene TRBV5-1 combines with J gene TRBJ1-1, with D perhaps matching TRBD1 (6 bases). The CDR3 covers 13 residues. V lost 4 bases, J lost 7 bases, and 14 bases lay in between. Germline V CDR1 and CDR2: SGHRS, YFSETQ. CDR3: CASSQGLTDEAFF. The CDR3 DNA sequence: TGCGCCAGCAGCCAGGGGCTGACAGATGAAGCTTTCTTT.

The chain has TRBV29-1 and TRBJ2-1; D is possibly TRBD1 (7 bases). V was clipped by 4 bases and J by 6 bases, with 25 bases between them. Germline V gene data show CDR1 as SQVTM and CDR2 as ANQGSEA. The CDR3 has 17 amino acids. CDR3 sequence reads: CSVGSLRQGGGCNEQFF. Written as DNA, the CDR3 is TGCAGCGTTGGATCCCTAAGACAGGGCGGAGGGTGCAATGAGCAGTTCTTC.

A few counts support this clonotype. V is TRBV29-1 and J is TRBJ2-1; D is ambiguous. Trimming stripped 2 bases from V and 9 bases from J, with 11 bases between. The CDR3 is 12 amino acids. In germline, CDR1 is SQVTM, CDR2 ANQGSEA. CDR3 DNA sequence: TGCAGCGTTGAATTGGTGGCGGCTGAGCAGTTCTTC. This translates into CSVELVAAEQFF.

Note on this clonotype: This may be a read error, as it is one base from a much larger clone. The chain's CDR3 is CASSSLSGFNDYTF. CDR3 DNA sequence: TGTGCCAGCAGCTCCCTCTCAGGGTTCAATGACTACACCTTC. This chain connects TRBV7-6 to TRBJ1-2, with a possible D match to TRBD1 (5 bases). Deletions cut 4 bases from V and 10 bases from J, with 19 bases between. The CDR3 is 14 amino acids. The germline V gene encodes CDR1 SGHVS and CDR2 FNYEAQ.

This clonotype was detected a few times. The chain carries TRBV21-1 and TRBJ1-5. TRBV21-1 is marked as a pseudogene. This CDR3 has 17 amino acids. CDR3 sequence (DNA): TGTGCCAGCAGCAAAGCGAGGGAAGGCAGCGGAAATCAGCCCCAGCATTTT. Translation: CASSKAREGSGNQPQHF.

At least ten counts were recorded for this clonotype. The rearrangement links TRBV12-3 or TRBV12-4 to TRBJ2-7; 7 nucleotides agree with TRBD1. Losses at the gene ends were 3 bases for V and 5 bases for J; bases not matched to a gene: 13. The CDR3 spans 16 residues. The CDR3 DNA reads TGTGCCAGCAGTTTCGCATCGGGACAGATGATCCACGAGCAGTACTTC. It specifies CASSFASGQMIHEQYF.

This clonotype occurred a few times. CDR3 DNA: TGTGCCAGTAGGGGAAAGGGGGCGTCCTCCTACAATGAGCAGTTCTTC. Translation gives CASRGKGASSYNEQFF. The chain has TRBV19 and TRBJ2-1, with 7 nucleotides matching TRBD1. The CDR3 runs to 16 residues. Looked up from germline, CDR1 is LNHDA and CDR2 is SQIVND (reference sequence). V shed 6 bases, J shed 0 bases, and the junction held 8 bases outside the gene matches.

The V gene is TRBV19, the J gene TRBJ1-1; D remains ambiguous. The CDR3 runs 17 residues. V dropped 7 bases and J dropped 1 base, with 22 bases sitting between them. Germline CDR1 is LNHDA and CDR2 is SQIVND (reference sequence). CDR3 in DNA: TGTGCCAGTACCCATAGGCTTGGCTCCAAAAGGAACACTGAAGCTTTCTTT. This sequence encodes CASTHRLGSKRNTEAFF.

This clonotype was counted only a few times. The rearrangement uses TRBV12-3 or TRBV12-4 and TRBJ2-1; 13 bases are a match to TRBD2. V lost 11 bases and J lost 4; bases outside the gene matches: 17. The CDR3 is 18 amino acids. CDR3: CAFSLAQGLAGAYNEQFF. Here the CDR3 DNA reads TGTGCCTTCAGTTTAGCCCAAGGACTAGCGGGGGCGTACAATGAGCAGTTCTTC.

This clonotype was picked up many times. As the CDR3 is not closed by the conserved phenylalanine or tryptophan, this likely results from a read error. The limits of the CDR3 on the DNA are not certain, so only TCRdb's listed CDR3 is given. This rearrangement joins TRBV12-5 to TRBJ1-1; the table's D call, TRBD1, was not checked against the DNA. The CDR3 sequence runs 12 residues, both termini included. CDR1 LGHNT and CDR2 FRNRAP come from the germline V gene. This chain's CDR3 is CASGLDGTQPDV.

This clonotype was detected many times. This chain joins TRBV12-3 or TRBV12-4 and TRBJ2-3; the match to TRBD1 covers 7 bases. V shed 4 bases, J shed 3 bases, and the junction held 4 bases outside the gene matches. The length of the CDR3 is 14 residues. The CDR3 here is CASSSSGGTDTQYF. For the CDR3, the DNA is TGTGCCAGCAGTTCCTCAGGGGGAACAGATACGCAGTATTTT.

The chain carries TRBV12-3 or TRBV12-4 and TRBJ1-1, with no clear D. V lost 5 bases and J lost 7, with 14 bases in between. This CDR3 contains 13 residues. This CDR3 reads CASSRRQYNEAFF. CDR3 DNA: TGTGCCAGCAGTCGGCGCCAGTACAATGAAGCTTTCTTT.

This sequence joins TRBV12-3 or TRBV12-4 and TRBJ1-3, with D perhaps TRBD1 (5 bases). V shed 3 bases and J shed 2 bases, with 11 bases lying between them. The CDR3 consists of 15 residues. CDR3 in DNA: TGTGCCAGCAGTTTTGGCAGGGCGACTGGAAACACCATATATTTT. It specifies CASSFGRATGNTIYF.

In its sample, this clonotype was seen many times. V gene TRBV7-8 combines with J gene TRBJ2-7; D may be TRBD2 (7 bases). The CDR3 contains 15 residues. In germline, CDR1 is SGHVS, CDR2 FQNEAQ. With 3 bases removed from V and 0 bases from J, the gap between germline ends came to 12 bases. The chain's CDR3 is CASSLGGQSSYEQYF. Here the CDR3 DNA reads TGTGCCAGCAGCTTGGGGGGGCAAAGCTCCTACGAGCAGTACTTC.

The genes are TRBV2 and TRBJ2-3; no clear D gene. This CDR3 contains 14 residues. The germline gives CDR1 SNHLY, CDR2 FYNNEI. Trimming pared 8 bases from V and 2 bases from J, leaving 14 bases between. CDR3 bases: TGTGCCAGCGGAGACCGGAGTATCACAGATACGCAGTATTTT. Its protein is CASGDRSITDTQYF.

The V and J genes are TRBV3-1 and TRBJ1-5, with 7 bases fitting TRBD1. Per the germline V gene, CDR1 is LGHDT and CDR2 is YNNKEL (reference sequence). CDR3 length equals 18 residues. V lost 3 bases and J lost 6; bases outside the gene matches: 17. The CDR3 nucleotides read TGTGCCAGCAGCCACAGAGGCGGGAGGGGGCAGAGAGGTCAGCCCCAGCATTTT. Its translation: CASSHRGGRGQRGQPQHF.

This clonotype showed up just a few times. The rearrangement uses TRBV29-1 and TRBJ1-5, with 8 bases aligning to TRBD1. The CDR3 consists of 14 residues. Germline V gene data show CDR1 as SQVTM and CDR2 as ANQGSEA. V lost 5 bases and J lost 5; bases outside the gene matches: 8. The CDR3 is CSVYLDREDQPQHF. CDR3 bases: TGCAGCGTTTACCTGGACAGGGAGGATCAGCCCCAGCATTTT.

This clonotype was found many times. The chain employs TRBV12-3 or TRBV12-4 and TRBJ1-6, with a weak D call TRBD1 (5 bases). The CDR3 consists of 15 residues. Trimming removed 7 bases at V and 9 bases at J, with 19 bases between. The CDR3 nucleotides are TGTGCCAGCACCCTTGCGGGGCGGGAGGGTTCACCCCTCCACTTT. Amino acid sequence: CASTLAGREGSPLHF.

This clonotype has ten or more counts. The chain joins TRBV3-1 to TRBJ2-1; unclear D gene. The CDR3 extends over 15 amino acids. V lost 0 bases to trimming and J lost 3 bases, with 9 bases between them. Germline CDR1 is LGHDT and CDR2 is YNNKEL (reference sequence). CDR3 sequence: CASSQDSVIYNEQFF. The DNA of the CDR3 is TGTGCCAGCAGCCAAGATTCCGTTATCTACAATGAGCAGTTCTTC.